The clone carrying this T cell receptor beta chain was recorded only once. Original analysis: How many nucleated cells were present was estimated from reference gene primer amplification. Clones were sequenced by immunoSEQ multiplex PCR, and TCRdb holds only the in-frame ones, with some missing. Clonal size and the V and J genes are those of that table, whereas D and trimming came from the DNA. Of about 290,000 clones listed, around 81% were seen once; the top ten hold less than 4.5%. J lost 0 bases, V lost 3 bases, and 7 bases had no gene match. CDR1 and CDR2 (germline): LNHDA, SQIVND (reference sequence). The CDR3 covers 17 residues. These data come from a study of blood T cell repertoires in COVID-19. Study-wide background: The United States, Italy and Spain provided the acute and convalescent COVID-19 samples. PBMCs, B-cell-depleted T cells, or T cells provided the cDNA or gDNA that made up the material.

The V gene is TRBV19, the J gene TRBJ1-5, with 8 bases fitting TRBD1. The source material was peripheral blood. The source of this sequence is a woman aged 45-59 years with active or convalescent COVID-19. The CDR3 protein is CASSIAGTGYSNQPQHF. In DNA form, the CDR3 reads TGTGCCAGTAGTATCGCCGGGACAGGATATAGCAATCAGCCCCAGCATTTT. The whole variable domain, remainder taken from reference TRBV19 and TRBJ1-5, is DGGITQSPKYLFRKEGQNVTLSCEQNLNHDAMYWYRQDPGQGLRLIYYSQIVNDFQKGDIAEGYSVSREKKESFPLTVTSAQKNPTAFYLCASSIAGTGYSNQPQHFGDGTRLSIL.